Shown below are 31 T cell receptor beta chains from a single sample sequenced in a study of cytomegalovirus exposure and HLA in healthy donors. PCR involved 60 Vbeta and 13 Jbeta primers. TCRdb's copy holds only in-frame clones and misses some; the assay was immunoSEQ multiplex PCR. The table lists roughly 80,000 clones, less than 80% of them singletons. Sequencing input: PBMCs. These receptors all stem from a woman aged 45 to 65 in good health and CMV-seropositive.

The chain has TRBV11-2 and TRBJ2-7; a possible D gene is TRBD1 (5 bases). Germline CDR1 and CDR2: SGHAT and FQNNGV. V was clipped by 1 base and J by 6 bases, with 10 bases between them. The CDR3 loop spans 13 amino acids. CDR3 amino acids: CASSLAAGLEQYV. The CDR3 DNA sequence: TGTGCCAGCAGCTTAGCCGCAGGGCTCGAGCAGTACGTC.

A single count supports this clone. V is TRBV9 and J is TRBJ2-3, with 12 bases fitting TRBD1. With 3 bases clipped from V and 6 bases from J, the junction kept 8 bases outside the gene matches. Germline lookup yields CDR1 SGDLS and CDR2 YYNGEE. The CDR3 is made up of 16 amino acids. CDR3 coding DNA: TGTGCCAGCAGCGGGGGGACAGGGGGCGCGTGGGATACGCAGTATTTT. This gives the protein CASSGGTGGAWDTQYF.

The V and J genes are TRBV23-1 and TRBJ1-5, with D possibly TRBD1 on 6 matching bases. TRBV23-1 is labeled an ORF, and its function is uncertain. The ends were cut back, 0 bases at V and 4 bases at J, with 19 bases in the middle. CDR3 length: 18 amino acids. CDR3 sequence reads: CASSQSTRMGAVNQPQHF. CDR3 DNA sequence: TGCGCCAGCAGTCAATCGACACGAATGGGGGCGGTAAATCAGCCCCAGCATTTT.

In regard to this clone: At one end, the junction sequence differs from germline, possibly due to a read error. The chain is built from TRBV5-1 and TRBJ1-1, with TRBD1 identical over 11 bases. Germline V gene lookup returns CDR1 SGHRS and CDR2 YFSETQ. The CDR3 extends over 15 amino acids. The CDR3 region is CASTLAGTGGTEAFF. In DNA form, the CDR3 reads TGCGCCAGCACCTTGGCTGGGACAGGGGGCACTGAAGCTTTCTTT. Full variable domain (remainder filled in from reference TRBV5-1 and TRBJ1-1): KAGVTQTPRYLIKTRGQQVTLSCSPISGHRSVSWYQQTPGQGLQFLFEYFSETQRNKGNFPGRFSGRQFSNSRSEMNVSTLELGDSALYLCASTLAGTGGTEAFFGQGTRLTVV.

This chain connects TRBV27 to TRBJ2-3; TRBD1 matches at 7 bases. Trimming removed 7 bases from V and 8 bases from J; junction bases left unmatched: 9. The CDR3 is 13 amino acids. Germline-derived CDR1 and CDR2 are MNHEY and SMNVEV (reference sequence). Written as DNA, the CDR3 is TGTGCCAGCACTCGGACAGGAACGGTTACGCAGTATTTT. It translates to CASTRTGTVTQYF.

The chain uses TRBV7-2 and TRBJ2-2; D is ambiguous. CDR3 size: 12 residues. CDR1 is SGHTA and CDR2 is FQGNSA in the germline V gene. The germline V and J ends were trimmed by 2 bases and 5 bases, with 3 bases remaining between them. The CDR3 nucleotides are TGTGCCAGCAGCTTATCTACCGGGGAGCTGTTTTTT. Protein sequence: CASSLSTGELFF.

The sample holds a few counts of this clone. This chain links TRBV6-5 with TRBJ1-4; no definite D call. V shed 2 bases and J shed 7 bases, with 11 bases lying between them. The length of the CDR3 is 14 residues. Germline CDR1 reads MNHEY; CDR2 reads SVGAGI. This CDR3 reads CASSYGREGEKLFF. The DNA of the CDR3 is TGTGCCAGCAGTTACGGAAGGGAGGGTGAAAAACTGTTTTTT.

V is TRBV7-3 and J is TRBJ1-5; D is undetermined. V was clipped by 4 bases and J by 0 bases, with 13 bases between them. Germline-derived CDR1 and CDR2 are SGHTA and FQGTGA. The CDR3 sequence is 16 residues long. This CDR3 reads CASSSPTGNSNQPQHF. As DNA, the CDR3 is TGTGCCAGCAGCTCGCCAACGGGAAATAGCAATCAGCCCCAGCATTTT.

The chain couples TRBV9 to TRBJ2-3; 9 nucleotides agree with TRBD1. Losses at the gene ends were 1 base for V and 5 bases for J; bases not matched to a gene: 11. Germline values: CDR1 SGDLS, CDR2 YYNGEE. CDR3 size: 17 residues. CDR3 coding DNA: TGTGCCAGCAGCGTAAGTCGAGACAGGGGGTCAGAAGATACGCAGTATTTT. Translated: CASSVSRDRGSEDTQYF.

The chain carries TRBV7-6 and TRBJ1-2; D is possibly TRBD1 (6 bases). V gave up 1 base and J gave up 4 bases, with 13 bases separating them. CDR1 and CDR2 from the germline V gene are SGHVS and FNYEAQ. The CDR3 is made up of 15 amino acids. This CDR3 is CASSLGAGDVYGYTF. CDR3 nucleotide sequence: TGTGCCAGCAGCTTAGGGGCAGGGGATGTCTATGGCTACACCTTC.

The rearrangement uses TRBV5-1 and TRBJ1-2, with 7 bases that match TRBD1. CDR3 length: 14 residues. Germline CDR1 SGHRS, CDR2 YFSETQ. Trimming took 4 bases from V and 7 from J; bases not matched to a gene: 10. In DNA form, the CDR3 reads TGCGCCAGCAGCCCGGGACAGAGCTTAACTGGCTACACCTTC. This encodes CASSPGQSLTGYTF.

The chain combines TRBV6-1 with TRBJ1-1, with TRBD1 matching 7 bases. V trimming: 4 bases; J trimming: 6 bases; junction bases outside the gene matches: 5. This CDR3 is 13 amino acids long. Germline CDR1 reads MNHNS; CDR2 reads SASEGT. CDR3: CASSANGQAEAFF. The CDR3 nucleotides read TGTGCCAGCAGTGCTAACGGACAGGCTGAAGCTTTCTTT.

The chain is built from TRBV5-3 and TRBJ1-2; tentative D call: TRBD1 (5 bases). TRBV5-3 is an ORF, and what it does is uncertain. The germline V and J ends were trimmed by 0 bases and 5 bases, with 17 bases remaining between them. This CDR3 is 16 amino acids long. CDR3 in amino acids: CARSLARGGRGYGYTF. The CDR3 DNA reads TGTGCCAGAAGCTTGGCGCGGGGGGGGAGGGGATATGGCTACACCTTC.

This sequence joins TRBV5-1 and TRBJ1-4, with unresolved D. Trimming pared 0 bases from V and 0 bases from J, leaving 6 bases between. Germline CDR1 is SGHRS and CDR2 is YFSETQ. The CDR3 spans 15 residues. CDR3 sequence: CASSLGATTNEKLFF. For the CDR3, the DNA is TGCGCCAGCAGCTTGGGGGCCACAACTAATGAAAAACTGTTTTTT.

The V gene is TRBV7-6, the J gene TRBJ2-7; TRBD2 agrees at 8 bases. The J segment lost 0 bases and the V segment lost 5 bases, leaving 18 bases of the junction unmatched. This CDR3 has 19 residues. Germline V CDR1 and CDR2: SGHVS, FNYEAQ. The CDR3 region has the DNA TGTGCCAGCAGCCCAGCGGGTTTCTACGGGGGGGAGAGCTCCTACGAGCAGTACTTC. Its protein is CASSPAGFYGGESSYEQYF.

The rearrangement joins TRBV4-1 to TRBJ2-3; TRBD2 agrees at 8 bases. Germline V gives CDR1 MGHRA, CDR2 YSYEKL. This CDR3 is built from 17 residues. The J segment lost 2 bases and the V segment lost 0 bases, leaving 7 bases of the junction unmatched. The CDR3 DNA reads TGCGCCAGCAGCCAAGAGGGCGGGGGGCAGTACACAGATACGCAGTATTTT. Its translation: CASSQEGGGQYTDTQYF.

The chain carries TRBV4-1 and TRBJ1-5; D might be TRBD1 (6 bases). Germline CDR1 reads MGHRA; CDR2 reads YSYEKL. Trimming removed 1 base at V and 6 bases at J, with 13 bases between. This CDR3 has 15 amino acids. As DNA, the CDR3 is TGCGCCAGCAGCCAAGGTAGGGGCAGGGGTCAGCCCCAGCATTTT. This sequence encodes CASSQGRGRGQPQHF.

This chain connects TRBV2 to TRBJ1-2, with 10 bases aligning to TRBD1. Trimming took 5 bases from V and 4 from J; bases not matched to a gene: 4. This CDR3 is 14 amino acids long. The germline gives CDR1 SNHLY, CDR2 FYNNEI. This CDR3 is CASSLDRGTYGYTF. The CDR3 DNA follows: TGTGCCAGCAGTCTGGACAGGGGGACCTATGGCTACACCTTC.

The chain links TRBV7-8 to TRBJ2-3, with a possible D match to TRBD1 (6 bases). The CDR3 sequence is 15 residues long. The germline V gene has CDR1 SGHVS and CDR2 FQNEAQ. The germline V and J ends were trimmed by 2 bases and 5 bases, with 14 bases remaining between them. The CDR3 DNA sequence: TGTGCCAGCAGCTTAACAAGGACAGATCGAGATACGCAGTATTTT. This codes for CASSLTRTDRDTQYF.

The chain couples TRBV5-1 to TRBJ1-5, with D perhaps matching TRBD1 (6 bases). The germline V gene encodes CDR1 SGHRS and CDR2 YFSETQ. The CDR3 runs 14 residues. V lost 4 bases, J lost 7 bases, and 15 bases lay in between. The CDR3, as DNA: TGCGCCAGCAGCCTGACCGACAGGACCCAGCCCCAGCATTTT. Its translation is CASSLTDRTQPQHF.

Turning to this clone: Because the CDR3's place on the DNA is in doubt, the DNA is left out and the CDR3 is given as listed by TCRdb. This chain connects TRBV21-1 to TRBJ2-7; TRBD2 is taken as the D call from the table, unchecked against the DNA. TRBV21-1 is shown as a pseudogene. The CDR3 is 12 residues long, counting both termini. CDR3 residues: CASSSSPAAQYV.

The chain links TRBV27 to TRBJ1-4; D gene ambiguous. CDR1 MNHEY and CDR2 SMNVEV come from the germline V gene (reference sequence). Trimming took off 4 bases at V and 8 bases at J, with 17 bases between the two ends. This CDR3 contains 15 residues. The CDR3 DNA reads TGTGCCAGCAGTTCTTCTTCCCTGGCTCGCGAAAAACTGTTTTTT. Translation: CASSSSSLAREKLFF.

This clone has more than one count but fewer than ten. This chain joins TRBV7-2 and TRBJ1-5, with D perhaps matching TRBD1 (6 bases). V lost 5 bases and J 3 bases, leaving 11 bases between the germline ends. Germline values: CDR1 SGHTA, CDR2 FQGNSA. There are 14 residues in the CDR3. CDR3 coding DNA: TGTGCCAGCAGCCAGGGGCAGTCCAATCAGCCCCAGCATTTT. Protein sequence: CASSQGQSNQPQHF.

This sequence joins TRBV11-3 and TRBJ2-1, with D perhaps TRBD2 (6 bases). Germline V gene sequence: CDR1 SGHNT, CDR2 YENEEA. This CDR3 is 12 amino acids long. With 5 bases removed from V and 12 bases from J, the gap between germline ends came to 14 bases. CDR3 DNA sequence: TGTGCCAGCAGCCCCCAAGCGGGCCCGCAGTTCTTC. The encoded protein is CASSPQAGPQFF. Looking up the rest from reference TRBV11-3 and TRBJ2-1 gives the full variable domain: EAGVVQSPRYKIIEKKQPVAFWCNPISGHNTLYWYLQNLGQGPELLIRYENEEAVDDSQLPKDRFSAERLKGVDSTLKIQPAELGDSAVYLCASSPQAGPQFFGPGTRLTVL.

CDR3 DNA: TGTGCCAGCAGCGCCCACGAGGGACTTCGGGGCACTGAAGCTTTCTTT. It specifies CASSAHEGLRGTEAFF. J is TRBJ1-1 and V is TRBV9; TRBD1 is a possible D gene (5 bases). Germline CDR1 and CDR2: SGDLS and YYNGEE. This CDR3 has 16 amino acids. V was pared by 3 bases and J by 4 bases, with 19 bases between.

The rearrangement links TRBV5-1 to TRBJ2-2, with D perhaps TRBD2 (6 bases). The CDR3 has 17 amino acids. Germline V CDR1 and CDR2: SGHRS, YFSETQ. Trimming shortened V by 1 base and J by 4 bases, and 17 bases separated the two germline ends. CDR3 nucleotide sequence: TGCGCCAGCAGCTTGAATGGCGGGATCAGAACCACCGGGGAGCTGTTTTTT. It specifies CASSLNGGIRTTGELFF.

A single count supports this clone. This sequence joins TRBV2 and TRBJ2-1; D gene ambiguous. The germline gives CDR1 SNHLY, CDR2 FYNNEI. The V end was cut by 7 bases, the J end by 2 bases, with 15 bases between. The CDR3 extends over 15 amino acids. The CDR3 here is CASTWAALTYNEQFF. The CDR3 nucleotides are TGTGCCAGCACCTGGGCCGCCTTAACCTACAATGAGCAGTTCTTC.

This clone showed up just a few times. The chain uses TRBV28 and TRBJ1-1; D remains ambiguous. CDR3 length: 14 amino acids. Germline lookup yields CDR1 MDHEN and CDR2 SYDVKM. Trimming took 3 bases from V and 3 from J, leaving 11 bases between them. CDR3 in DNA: TGTGCCAGCAGTTTGGCGGGGTTGGACACTGAAGCTTTCTTT. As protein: CASSLAGLDTEAFF.

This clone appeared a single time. The CDR3 region is CASSSPAGGQETQYF. DNA for the CDR3: TGTGCCAGCAGCTCACCCGCGGGGGGACAAGAGACCCAGTACTTC. This chain uses TRBV5-6 with TRBJ2-5; TRBD2 aligns across 8 bases. The CDR3 has 15 amino acids. Germline trimming cut 3 bases from V and 2 bases from J; bases unmatched to any gene: 6. Per germline, CDR1 SGHDT and CDR2 YYEEEE. The full variable domain, rest sourced from reference TRBV5-6 and TRBJ2-5, is DAGVTQSPTHLIKTRGQQVTLRCSPKSGHDTVSWYQQALGQGPQFIFQYYEEEERQRGNFPDRFSGHQFPNYSSELNVNALLLGDSALYLCASSSPAGGQETQYFGPGTRLLVL.

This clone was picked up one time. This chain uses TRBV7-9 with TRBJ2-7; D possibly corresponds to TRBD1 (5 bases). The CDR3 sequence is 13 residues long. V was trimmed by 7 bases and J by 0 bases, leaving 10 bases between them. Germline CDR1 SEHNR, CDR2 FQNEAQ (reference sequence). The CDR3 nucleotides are TGTGCCAGCACGCAGGGAAGCTCCTACGAGCAGTACTTC. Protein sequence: CASTQGSSYEQYF.

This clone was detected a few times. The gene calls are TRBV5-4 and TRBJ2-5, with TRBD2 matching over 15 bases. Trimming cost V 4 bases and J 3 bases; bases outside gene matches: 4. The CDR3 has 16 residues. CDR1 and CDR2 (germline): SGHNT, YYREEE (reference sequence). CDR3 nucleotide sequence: TGTGCCAGCAGCCCAAGGACTAGCGGGGGGGAAGAGACCCAGTACTTC. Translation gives CASSPRTSGGEETQYF.